Presented here are 28 T cell receptor beta chains from one specimen sequenced in a study of blood T cell repertoires in COVID-19. Repertoires were generated with immunoSEQ multiplex PCR, while TCRdb's copy carries only in-frame clones and drops some. The sample shows under 150,000 clones, approximately 88% of them seen only once. The sample consisted of peripheral blood. The receptors come from a man aged 50 to 59 with acute or convalescent COVID-19.

The chain carries TRBV7-7 and TRBJ2-1, with D perhaps TRBD2 (6 bases). Germline V gene lookup returns CDR1 SSHAT and CDR2 FNYEAQ (reference sequence). The germline V and J ends were trimmed by 5 bases and 3 bases, with 14 bases remaining between them. The CDR3 loop spans 15 amino acids. CDR3 protein: CASSLTAGNYNEQFF. The CDR3 DNA reads TGTGCCAGCAGCCTGACTGCGGGAAACTACAATGAGCAGTTCTTC.

The chain recombines TRBV28 with TRBJ1-2; D not certain. CDR1 is MDHEN and CDR2 is SYDVKM in the germline V gene. The CDR3 loop spans 12 amino acids. Trimming stripped 8 bases from V and 8 bases from J, with 15 bases between. The CDR3 sequence: CASGRRAGGYTF. The CDR3 DNA follows: TGTGCCAGCGGTCGGAGGGCGGGGGGCTACACCTTC.

The chain is built from TRBV11-2 and TRBJ2-5, with 7 bases matching TRBD1. The CDR3 consists of 14 residues. The V gene end was trimmed by 6 bases and the J gene end by 5 bases; junction bases not matched to a gene: 9. Germline V gene sequence: CDR1 SGHAT, CDR2 FQNNGV. The DNA of the CDR3 is TGTGCCAGCAGGCGAGGGGGCGGCGGGGAGACCCAGTACTTC. Translated, it gives CASRRGGGGETQYF.

V usage is TRBV5-8 and J usage is TRBJ1-1, with 8 bases that match TRBD1. This CDR3 comprises 15 residues. The V and J ends lost 2 bases and 4 bases, in that order; junction bases with no gene match: 7. Germline CDR1 SGHTS, CDR2 YDEGEE. CDR3 loop: CASSFGQGGPTEAFF. The DNA of the CDR3 is TGTGCCAGCAGCTTCGGACAGGGAGGGCCCACTGAAGCTTTCTTT. Looking up the rest from reference TRBV5-8 and TRBJ1-1 gives the full variable domain: EAGVTQSPTHLIKTRGQQATLRCSPISGHTSVYWYQQALGLGLQFLLWYDEGEERNRGNFPPRFSGRQFPNYSSELNVNALELEDSALYLCASSFGQGGPTEAFFGQGTRLTVV.

The chain joins TRBV3-1 (or the pseudogene TRBV3-2) to TRBJ2-1; a weak D match, TRBD1 (5 bases). This CDR3 spans 12 amino acids. Germline V gene sequence: CDR1 LGHDT, CDR2 YNNKEL (reference sequence). V was clipped by 0 bases and J by 11 bases, with 8 bases between them. The CDR3 region has the DNA TGTGCCAGCAGCCAAGAGGGGCGTAAGCAGTTCTTC. Translation gives CASSQEGRKQFF.

Turning to this clone: Other DNA sequences of this sample code for an identical CDR3. The V and J genes are TRBV12-3 or TRBV12-4 and TRBJ1-5; no definite D call. The CDR3 spans 13 residues. V lost 4 bases and J 0 bases, leaving 4 bases between the germline ends. The CDR3 DNA reads as TGTGCCAGCAGTTCCTATAGCAATCAGCCCCAGCATTTT. Protein sequence: CASSSYSNQPQHF.

The chain has TRBV5-1 and TRBJ2-1; 7 bases fit TRBD2. Trimming cost V 0 bases and J 6 bases; bases outside gene matches: 9. The CDR3 is 16 amino acids. CDR1 is SGHRS, CDR2 YFSETQ, per germline. The CDR3 reads CASSLGTGTTLNEQFF. The CDR3 DNA sequence: TGCGCCAGCAGCTTGGGGACGGGGACTACACTCAATGAGCAGTTCTTC.

The rearrangement uses TRBV4-3 and TRBJ2-7; D is perhaps TRBD1 (6 bases). Per the germline V gene, CDR1 is LGHNA and CDR2 is YSLEER. The ends were cut back, 2 bases at V and 2 bases at J, with 10 bases in the middle. This CDR3 is 14 amino acids long. The CDR3 region is CASSQPRTAYEQYF. The CDR3 DNA is TGCGCCAGCAGCCAACCTAGGACAGCCTACGAGCAGTACTTC.

This clone occurred once. V usage is TRBV5-3 and J usage is TRBJ1-3; 7 bases align to TRBD1. TRBV5-3 is an open reading frame whose function is uncertain. Trimming took 3 bases from V and 0 from J; bases not matched to a gene: 18. The CDR3 totals 20 residues. CDR3 nucleotide sequence: TGTGCCAGAAGCTCCTCCGGACAGGCGGCCATGCCAAGCTCTGGAAACACCATATATTTT. It translates to CARSSSGQAAMPSSGNTIYF.

CDR3 nucleotides: TGTGCCAGCACACTCTCCGGGACAGGGACCACTGAAGCTTTCTTT. Translating gives CASTLSGTGTTEAFF. The V and J genes are TRBV11-2 and TRBJ1-1, with 9 bases aligning to TRBD1. The CDR3 extends over 15 amino acids. V was clipped by 7 bases and J by 4 bases; unmatched bases: 10. Germline CDR1 SGHAT, CDR2 FQNNGV.

The V gene is TRBV3-1 (or the pseudogene TRBV3-2), the J gene TRBJ2-1; 12 bases are shared with TRBD2. V lost 4 bases and J lost 7; bases outside the gene matches: 17. The CDR3 totals 19 residues. Per germline, CDR1 LGHDT and CDR2 YNNKEL (reference sequence). The CDR3 bases are TGTGCCAGCAGCCCCCTAGAGGTCCTAGCGGGAGGGCCCGGGAATGAGCAGTTCTTC. This encodes CASSPLEVLAGGPGNEQFF.

The J gene is TRBJ2-3, the V gene TRBV7-6, with 9 bases lining up with TRBD2. There are 15 residues in the CDR3. The V segment lost 5 bases and the J segment 3 bases; nucleotides outside the gene matches: 6. Germline V lookup: CDR1 SGHVS, CDR2 FNYEAQ. This CDR3 reads CASSRAGGPTDTQYF. CDR3 bases: TGTGCCAGCAGCCGCGCGGGAGGGCCGACAGATACGCAGTATTTT.

The chain has TRBV7-8 and TRBJ1-3, with D maybe TRBD1 (5 bases). V was clipped by 5 bases and J by 0 bases, with 17 bases between them. The germline gives CDR1 SGHVS, CDR2 FQNEAQ. The CDR3 extends over 17 amino acids. DNA of the CDR3: TGTGCCAGCAGCCACCCTGTCCGGGGGAACTCTGGAAACACCATATATTTT. As protein: CASSHPVRGNSGNTIYF. Supplemented by reference TRBV7-8 and TRBJ1-3, the full variable domain reads GAGVSQSPRYKVAKRGQDVALRCDPISGHVSLFWYQQALGQGPEFLTYFQNEAQLDKSGLPSDRFFAERPEGSVSTLKIQRTQQEDSAVYLCASSHPVRGNSGNTIYFGEGSWLTVV.

V gene TRBV12-5 combines with J gene TRBJ1-1; D remains ambiguous. The CDR3 length is 13 residues. CDR1 LGHNT and CDR2 FRNRAP come from the germline V gene. Trimming pared 6 bases from V and 1 base from J, leaving 9 bases between. The chain's CDR3 is CASGRGANTEAFF. CDR3 nucleotides: TGTGCTAGTGGCCGAGGAGCGAACACTGAAGCTTTCTTT.

The chain links TRBV7-8 to TRBJ1-2, with D unresolved. The germline V gene has CDR1 SGHVS and CDR2 FQNEAQ. CDR3 length: 14 residues. Trimming took off 1 base at V and 0 bases at J, with 6 bases between the two ends. CDR3 amino acids: CASSLGHANYGYTF. CDR3 DNA: TGTGCCAGCAGCTTAGGGCACGCTAACTATGGCTACACCTTC.

The V and J genes are TRBV7-9 and TRBJ1-2; D is perhaps TRBD1 (5 bases). Germline V CDR1 and CDR2: SEHNR, FQNEAQ (reference sequence). The CDR3 has 15 amino acids. V lost 7 bases and J 6 bases, leaving 21 bases between the germline ends. As DNA, the CDR3 is TGTGCCAGCACGCTTGATGATGCAGGGTTTAATGGCTACACCTTC. Amino acid sequence: CASTLDDAGFNGYTF. Combining the CDR3 with reference TRBV7-9 and TRBJ1-2 gives the whole variable domain DTGVSQNPRHKITKRGQNVTFRCDPISEHNRLYWYRQTLGQGPEFLTYFQNEAQLEKSRLLSDRFSAERPKGSFSTLEIQRTEQGDSAMYLCASTLDDAGFNGYTFGSGTRLTVV.

The chain carries TRBV7-9 and TRBJ1-1; 7 positions agree with TRBD1. V was clipped by 7 bases and J by 4 bases; unmatched bases: 9. Looked up from germline, CDR1 is SEHNR and CDR2 is FQNEAQ (reference sequence). The CDR3 contains 14 residues. This CDR3 is CASNRGGRGTEAFF. The CDR3, as DNA: TGTGCCAGCAACAGGGGCGGGAGGGGCACTGAAGCTTTCTTT. Complete variable domain (other parts from reference TRBV7-9 and TRBJ1-1): DTGVSQNPRHKITKRGQNVTFRCDPISEHNRLYWYRQTLGQGPEFLTYFQNEAQLEKSRLLSDRFSAERPKGSFSTLEIQRTEQGDSAMYLCASNRGGRGTEAFFGQGTRLTVV.

J is TRBJ1-5 and V is TRBV12-3 or TRBV12-4; a possible D gene is TRBD1 (5 bases). The CDR3 totals 13 residues. V was pared by 4 bases and J by 6 bases, with 10 bases between. The CDR3 here is CASSSQGFQPQHF. The CDR3 nucleotides read TGTGCCAGCAGTTCTCAGGGATTTCAGCCCCAGCATTTT.

DNA of the CDR3: TGTGCCAGCAGCATTACTAGGGCCGATACGCAGTATTTT. Translating it yields CASSITRADTQYF. The chain combines TRBV5-6 with TRBJ2-3, with D maybe TRBD2 (5 bases). Germline lookup yields CDR1 SGHDT and CDR2 YYEEEE. Trimming took 4 bases from V and 6 from J, leaving 12 bases between them. There are 13 residues in the CDR3.

This clone has more than one count but fewer than ten. Here the CDR3 DNA reads TGTGCCAGCAGCTTAGCAGGGAGTGCCCACTCCTACGAGCAGTACTTC. Amino acid sequence: CASSLAGSAHSYEQYF. The rearrangement joins TRBV7-9 to TRBJ2-7; D perhaps matches TRBD2 (5 bases). There are 16 residues in the CDR3. V gave up 0 bases and J gave up 0 bases, with 12 bases separating them. Germline-derived CDR1 and CDR2 are SEHNR and FQNEAQ (reference sequence).

Regarding this clone: Its ends do not fully match the called genes, so a read error is possible. V and J are TRBV6-5 and TRBJ2-7, with 10 positions matching TRBD1. Germline lookup yields CDR1 MNHEY and CDR2 SVGAGI. The CDR3 extends over 15 amino acids. Here the CDR3 DNA reads TGTGCCAGCAGCGGCCGGGACAGGGGCTCCCACGAGCAGTACTTC. Protein product: CASSGRDRGSHEQYF.

The chain employs TRBV6-6 and TRBJ2-3; tentatively, D is TRBD1 (5 bases). This CDR3 contains 12 residues. CDR1 is MNHNY, CDR2 SVGAGI, per germline (reference sequence). Between the trimmed V and J ends, which lost 6 bases and 4 bases, there was a span of 8 bases. The CDR3 sequence: CASSGHADTQYF. The CDR3 DNA follows: TGTGCCAGCAGCGGACATGCAGATACGCAGTATTTT.

The J gene is TRBJ2-7, the V gene TRBV6-1; weak D call: TRBD2 (5 bases). Trimming cost V 2 bases and J 4 bases, with 6 bases left between them. The CDR3 has 12 residues. Germline V gene sequence: CDR1 MNHNS, CDR2 SASEGT. The CDR3 nucleotides are TGTGCCAGCAGTGAAACGGGGTACGAGCAGTACTTC. It is translated as CASSETGYEQYF.

The count of this clone is one. The V and J genes are TRBV2 and TRBJ2-3; D remains ambiguous. The V gene lost 8 bases and the J gene lost 2 bases, with 14 bases spanning the gap. The CDR3 consists of 14 residues. Germline CDR1 reads SNHLY; CDR2 reads FYNNEI. In DNA, the CDR3 is TGTGCCAGCCGTGGGCAGATCCACACAGATACGCAGTATTTT. This translates into CASRGQIHTDTQYF.

V gene TRBV20-1 combines with J gene TRBJ1-1, with a weak D call TRBD1 (6 bases). The V and J ends lost 6 bases and 8 bases respectively, with 13 bases between them. Germline V lookup: CDR1 DFQATT, CDR2 SNEGSKA (reference sequence). This CDR3 is built from 11 residues. The CDR3 DNA reads as TGCAGTGCCTCTCGACAGGCGGAAGCTTTCTTT. It yields the protein CSASRQAEAFF.

This chain links TRBV9 with TRBJ2-2; TRBD2 agrees at 7 bases. Germline CDR1 reads SGDLS; CDR2 reads YYNGEE. V shed 4 bases and J 4 bases; nucleotides not matched to a gene: 16. This CDR3 contains 18 residues. CDR3 nucleotide sequence: TGTGCCAGCAGCTCCCCCAGTGTGAGAGCGGGACGCACCGGGGAGCTGTTTTTT. Amino acid sequence: CASSSPSVRAGRTGELFF.

The chain carries TRBV19 and TRBJ1-3; no clear D. The germline CDR1 and CDR2 sequences are LNHDA and SQIVND (reference sequence). Trimming took off 1 base at V and 0 bases at J, with 10 bases between the two ends. This CDR3 region has 16 residues. CDR3 DNA sequence: TGTGCCAGTAGTATAGTCGCGGGGAGCTCTGGAAACACCATATATTTT. This codes for CASSIVAGSSGNTIYF. The whole variable domain, filled in from reference TRBV19 and TRBJ1-3, reads DGGITQSPKYLFRKEGQNVTLSCEQNLNHDAMYWYRQDPGQGLRLIYYSQIVNDFQKGDIAEGYSVSREKKESFPLTVTSAQKNPTAFYLCASSIVAGSSGNTIYFGEGSWLTVV.

The chain has TRBV28 and TRBJ2-4; TRBD2 agrees at 7 bases. The germline V gene has CDR1 MDHEN and CDR2 SYDVKM. V was clipped by 3 bases and J by 7 bases; unmatched bases: 6. The CDR3 length is 14 residues. Here the CDR3 DNA reads TGTGCCAGCAGTTTGAGCAGCGGGGCGAACATTCAGTACTTC. It yields the protein CASSLSSGANIQYF.